This section outlines one T cell receptor beta chain sequence together with its context. The V end lost 0 bases, the J end lost 8 bases, and 9 bases lay between the germline ends. The germline V gene encodes CDR1 SGDLS and CDR2 YYNGEE. This CDR3 spans 13 amino acids. These data are taken from a study of blood T cell repertoires in COVID-19. Study as a whole: The cDNA or gDNA used as material had been derived from T cells, B-cell-depleted T cells, or PBMCs.

Measured with immunoSEQ multiplex PCR; TCRdb has only the in-frame clones, and not every one. The sample includes 300,000 to 350,000 clones, roughly 85% seen only once; the top ten take more than 2%. Source material: PBMCs or T cells enriched from blood (not recorded which). This TCR was sampled from a man between 25 and 39 years old who had recovered from COVID-19. J is TRBJ1-5 and V is TRBV9, with no clear D. The CDR3 region is CASSVGMEKPQHF. The CDR3 coding sequence is TGTGCCAGCAGCGTAGGAATGGAGAAGCCCCAGCATTTT.